This T cell receptor beta chain was obtained from a study of T cells in Graves' hyperthyroidism and ophthalmopathy (dated by TCRdb to between 2018 and 2021). A note on the overall study: Peripheral blood samples were taken at initial diagnosis, before any treatment was given. To identify distinguishing TCR V-J signatures, a discovery cohort of about a hundred patients was used, comprising some 45 with Graves' ophthalmopathy and around 57 with stable Graves' hyperthyroidism. Whether ophthalmopathy could be predicted prospectively was tested in an independent validation cohort made up of roughly 19 hyperthyroidism patients plus 17 patients who later progressed to ophthalmopathy. The roughly 100 discovery patients were divided at random into training and test sets in a 7:3 ratio. Thyroid tissue and blood T-cell repertoires from roughly six Graves' hyperthyroidism patients were also compared in the study. Following sampling, methimazole starting at 30 mg daily was given to hyperthyroidism patients, and high-dose intravenous methylprednisolone was given to ophthalmopathy patients. The paper reports TCR Vbeta CDR3 sequencing of more than 120 peripheral blood samples: 43 ophthalmopathy, approximately 74 hyperthyroidism and approximately 17 progressor patients. The paper as a whole reports these results and caveats: No statistical method was used to set the sample size in advance, and investigators knew the group allocation. Blood samples also contained most of the expanded thyroid clonotypes (frequency above 0.001), which suggests that blood repertoires may reflect thyroid immune responses. A 13 V-J signature model separated ophthalmopathy from stable hyperthyroidism, with around 91% sensitivity and roughly 81% specificity in cross-validation and 80%/75% in testing. During validation, the model predicted progression to ophthalmopathy a median of about 6.5 months ahead of onset, with more than 60% sensitivity and 72% to 85% specificity.

This clonotype was seen ten or more times. Its antigen is currently not known. No quality values exist for individual bases; no much larger clone is one base distant. Moderately to severely active disease, a Clinical Activity Score of at least 3, a NOSPECS grade of at least 4, and a duration under 3 months were present in ophthalmopathy patients. Exclusion was applied to patients with uncontrolled infections, other autoimmune diseases, pregnancy or lactation. Diagnoses were based on clinical symptoms, serum thyroxine and TRAb, thyroid ultrasound and orbital computed tomography. PBMCs were separated from roughly 9.6 ml of fresh peripheral blood using Ficoll-Paque density gradient centrifugation. Total RNA was extracted using Trizol reagent, and RNA quality was assessed on an Agilent 2100 Bioanalyzer. As encoded in the germline V gene (reference sequence), CDR1 is PRHDT while CDR2 is FYEKMQ. The CDR3 starts with the cysteine, ends with the phenylalanine, and has 12 residues. Just CDR3 DNA is preserved here, 36 bases in frame from base 1. V sheds 3 bases and J sheds 5 bases, leaving 4 bases between their ends.

The TCR beta CDR3 regions were amplified from RNA transcripts. The TCR CDR3 was subjected to a first round of RT-PCR using the HTBI primer set and the Qiagen OneStep RT-PCR kit. Libraries were constructed in a second round of multiplex PCR, after which size selection and purification were performed. Sequencing of the libraries was done on an Illumina HiSeq2000 using paired-end 100 bp reads. Processing in the source paper ran as follows. Raw data were processed with SOAPnuke, discarding reads with adapters, uncalled bases, mean Phred below 15, or no exact constant-primer or identifier match. COPE v1.2.5 was used to merge the high-quality paired reads, and each unique nucleotide sequence was defined as a clonotype. Clonotypes were aligned to IMGT TRBV, TRBD and TRBJ reference segments using MiTCR v1.1. Only V-J combinations with frequency above 0.0001, covering 99% to 99.2% of repertoires, were analysed. A TCS score was defined as the ratio between F50 (clonal expansion) and ExV (chaos), using BLOSUM62-based TCRdist between CDR3 peptides within each V-J. Welch's t-statistics and random forest reduced 450 to 600 V-J features to 13, which were used in a naive Bayes classifier (R e1071). The raw public data were reprocessed by TCRdb itself: fastp quality trimming at Q25, MiXCR clonotype calling, in-frame beta chains only. Rows are unified per CDR3 protein, each entry keeping the most common DNA and genes. The V and J calls shown here were made by TCRdb, not taken from the authors' results. Counted in this sample were 300,000 to 400,000 distinct CDR3 sequences; under 20% of them appeared once. The ten largest clones represent 40% of the sample.

Source material: blood. The clonotype was recovered from a man younger than 30 with Graves' ophthalmopathy. The chain employs TRBV13 and TRBJ1-4, with no D gene named confidently. Here the CDR3 is given as CASSFTNEKLFF. Read as DNA, the sequence is TGTGCCAGCAGCTTCACCAATGAAAAACTGTTTTTT.